The sequence of this T cell receptor (beta chain) was determined in a study of blood T cells in healthy people across ages. A second about 7 to 11 cycle PCR used barcoded and J-beta primers. TCRdb called the 5' RACE reads again in MiXCR, with one record for every CDR3 protein. The sample shows about 940,000 distinct CDR3 sequences, roughly 48% of them seen only once. The CDR3 contains 15 residues. Germline assignment: CDR1 SGHNT and CDR2 YENEEA. J lost 9 bases, V lost 4 bases, and 10 bases had no gene match. The donors, healthy Caucasians from Russia, were aged roughly 6 to 90. Isolation recovered at least 6.5 million PBMCs from every sample.

This rearrangement joins TRBV11-3 to TRBJ2-1; 9 bases line up with TRBD2. The sample comprised blood. The sequence was collected from a young man in good health. CDR3 loop: CASSSRGGANFEQFF. The CDR3 coding sequence is TGTGCCAGCAGCTCACGCGGGGGGGCCAACTTTGAGCAGTTCTTC.